This is a list of T cell receptor beta chains from one sample in a study of blood T cell repertoires in COVID-19. Libraries were prepared by immunoSEQ multiplex PCR; TCRdb keeps only in-frame clonotypes and omits some of them. The table records fewer than 300,000 clones, 88% of them present only once. Sequencing was carried out using peripheral blood. The source is a woman between 40 and 55 years old who had recovered from COVID-19. The CDR3 runs from the conserved cysteine through the conserved F or W. The D gene is left open where the match is weak.

j_call d_call v_call cdr3_nt cdr3_aa
TRBJ1-6 . TRBV4-2 TGTGCCAGCAGCCAGGCCCTCGGGACTGGGTCCCTCCACTTT CASSQALGTGSLHF
TRBJ2-1 TRBD2 TRBV7-2 TGTGCCAGCAGGGGGACTAGCGGGAGTGGGACCTACAATGAGCAGTTCTTC CASRGTSGSGTYNEQFF
TRBJ1-2 TRBD1 TRBV19 TGTGCCAGTAGAACACAGGGGCTAACTAACTATGGCTACACCTTC CASRTQGLTNYGYTF
TRBJ2-7 TRBD1 TRBV9 TGTGCCAGCAGCGTAGCTCGGGACAGTCCCTACGAGCAGTACTTC CASSVARDSPYEQYF
TRBJ1-1 . TRBV30 TGTGCCTGGAGTCCCCCGCCCATCGGGAACACTGAAGCTTTCTTT CAWSPPPIGNTEAFF
TRBJ1-2 TRBD1 TRBV12-5 TGTGCTAGTGGTTTGGGGACAGGGGGGATCGGTAACTATGGCTACACCTTC CASGLGTGGIGNYGYTF
TRBJ2-3 TRBD1 TRBV7-9 TGTGCCAGCAGCCCCACTGGGGCAGGGGGCGGTGGGTATTTT CASSPTGAGGGGYF
TRBJ1-4 . TRBV15 TGTGCCACCAGCTGCCCGTCGCAGGATGATGAAAAACTGTTTTTT CATSCPSQDDEKLFF
TRBJ1-3 . TRBV9 TGTGCCAGCAGCCCCCCCAACTCGGTTTCCAGAAACACCATATATTTT CASSPPNSVSRNTIYF
TRBJ2-5 . TRBV19 TGTGCCAGTAGCCCCACAGGACTACAAGAGACCCAGTACTTC CASSPTGLQETQYF
TRBJ2-1 TRBD2 TRBV15 TGTGCCACCAGCAACCCGGGACTAGCGGGAGGGCCGGGATACAATGAGCAGTTCTTC CATSNPGLAGGPGYNEQFF
TRBJ2-1 TRBD2 TRBV18 TGTGCCAGCTCACCAGGGACTAGGCAGTTCTTC CASSPGTRQFF
TRBJ2-5 . TRBV6-2/TRBV6-3 TGTGCCAGCAGCCGCGGACGGCTCGAGGGGACCCAGTACTTC CASSRGRLEGTQYF
TRBJ2-7 TRBD1 TRBV6-2/TRBV6-3 TGTGCCAGCAGTCGTACAGGGGGCGCCTACGAGCAGTACTTC CASSRTGGAYEQYF
TRBJ1-5 . TRBV30 TGTGCCTGGAGCCAGACGGGGGGCAATCAGCCCCAGCATTTT CAWSQTGGNQPQHF
TRBJ1-5 TRBD1 TRBV6-5 TGTGCCAGCAGGGGACAGGGGGTCAGCAATCAGCCCCAGCATTTT CASRGQGVSNQPQHF